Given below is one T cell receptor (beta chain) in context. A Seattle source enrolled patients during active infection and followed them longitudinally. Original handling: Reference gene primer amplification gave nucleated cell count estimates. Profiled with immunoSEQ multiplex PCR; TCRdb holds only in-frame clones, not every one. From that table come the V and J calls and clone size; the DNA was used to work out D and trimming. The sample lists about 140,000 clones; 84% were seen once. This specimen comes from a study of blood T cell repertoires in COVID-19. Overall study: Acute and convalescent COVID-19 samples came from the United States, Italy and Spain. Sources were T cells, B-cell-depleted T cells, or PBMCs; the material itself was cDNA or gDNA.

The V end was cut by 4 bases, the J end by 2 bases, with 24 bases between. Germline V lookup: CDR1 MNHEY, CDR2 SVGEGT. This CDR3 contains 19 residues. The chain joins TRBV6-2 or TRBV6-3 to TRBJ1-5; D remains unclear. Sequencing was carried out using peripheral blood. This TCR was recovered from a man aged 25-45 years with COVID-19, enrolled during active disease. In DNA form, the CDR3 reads TGTGCCAGCAGTTCAATACCTGTGACCCCTAGACGGGGCAATCAGCCCCAGCATTTT. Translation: CASSSIPVTPRRGNQPQHF.